Listed below are T cell receptor beta chains from one sample, sequenced in a study of cytomegalovirus exposure and HLA in healthy donors. Profiled with immunoSEQ multiplex PCR; TCRdb holds only in-frame clones, not every one. Seen here are approximately 130,000 clones, about 90% observed once, and the top ten hold less than 2%. The sample comprised PBMCs. The receptors derive from a young woman in good health and CMV-seronegative. CDR3s include the opening cysteine and the closing phenylalanine or tryptophan. D genes are given only for firm matches. The size of a clone is reported for some rows only, either as once, few or many, or as a class for expanded clones.

J gene	clone size	D gene	V gene	CDR3 protein	CDR3 DNA
TRBJ2-7	once	TRBD2	TRBV7-2	CASRSSLAGGYEQYF	TGTGCCAGCAGATCTTCCCTAGCGGGAGGCTACGAGCAGTACTTC
TRBJ2-7	NA	TRBD1	TRBV18	CASSRTGGASTLVPYEQYF	TGTGCCAGCTCAAGGACAGGGGGCGCCTCCACACTCGTCCCCTACGAGCAGTACTTC
TRBJ1-2	NA	TRBD1	TRBV30	CAWTKDRRGDGYTF	TGTGCCTGGACCAAGGACAGGCGGGGAGATGGCTACACCTTC
TRBJ2-7	few	TRBD1	TRBV7-3	CASSSGPGTGGDEQYF	TGTGCCAGCAGCTCGGGACCCGGGACAGGGGGCGACGAGCAGTACTTC
TRBJ2-2	NA	NA	TRBV28	CASSFGQGGKTGELFF	TGTGCCAGCAGTTTTGGGCAGGGTGGCAAAACCGGGGAGCTGTTTTTT
TRBJ2-7	NA	TRBD1	TRBV28	CASSKQGSLYEQYF	TGTGCCAGCAGTAAACAGGGGTCCCTTTACGAGCAGTACTTC
TRBJ2-3	once	TRBD2	TRBV6-1	CASRAMTSGTDTQYF	TGTGCCAGCAGGGCCATGACTAGCGGCACAGATACGCAGTATTTT
TRBJ2-1	NA	TRBD2	TRBV2	CASSGASGRSYEQFF	TGTGCCAGCAGTGGGGCCAGCGGGAGGAGCTATGAGCAGTTCTTC
TRBJ1-4	once	TRBD1	TRBV30	CAWSARTGGQEKLFF	TGTGCCTGGAGTGCCCGGACAGGGGGCCAGGAAAAACTGTTTTTT
TRBJ1-5	NA	TRBD1	TRBV5-6	CASSLWDSTLPQHF	TGTGCCAGCAGCTTGTGGGACAGCACATTACCCCAGCATTTT
TRBJ2-1	NA	TRBD2	TRBV6-4	CASSKTSGSGPNEQFF	TGTGCCAGCAGTAAGACTAGCGGGAGTGGCCCCAATGAGCAGTTCTTC
TRBJ2-1	NA	TRBD2	TRBV5-6	CASSLFSAGGPRNEQFF	TGTGCCAGCAGCTTATTTTCTGCGGGAGGGCCTCGGAATGAGCAGTTCTTC